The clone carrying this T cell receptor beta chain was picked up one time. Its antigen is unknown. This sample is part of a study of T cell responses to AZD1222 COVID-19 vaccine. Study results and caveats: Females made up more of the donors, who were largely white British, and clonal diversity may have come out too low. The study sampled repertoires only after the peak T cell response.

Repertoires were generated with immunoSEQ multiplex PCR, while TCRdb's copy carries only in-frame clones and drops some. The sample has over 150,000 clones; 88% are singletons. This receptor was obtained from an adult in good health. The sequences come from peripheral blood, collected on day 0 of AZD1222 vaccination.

CDR3: CASSIRLAGGRETQYF. As DNA, the CDR3 is TGTGCCAGTAGTATTCGGCTAGCGGGGGGGCGCGAGACCCAGTACTTC. V is TRBV19 and J is TRBJ2-5, with TRBD2 matching over 12 bases. CDR1 is LNHDA, CDR2 SQIVND, per germline (reference sequence). Unmatched junction bases numbered 7, after V lost 3 bases and J lost 5 bases. CDR3 length: 16 amino acids.